The 7 T cell receptor beta chains in this list originate from one sample, sequenced in a study of control samples from healthy donors and cancer patients. Sequencing used immunoSEQ multiplex PCR; TCRdb keeps in-frame clones, though not all of them. The sample yields about 150,000 clones, 90% to 95% seen once. Material for sequencing was blood. The receptors here all came from a man between 18 and 29 years old in good health.

The chain is built from TRBV2 and TRBJ1-5, with 12 bases that match TRBD1. Per germline, CDR1 SNHLY and CDR2 FYNNEI. Germline trimming cut 8 bases from V and 7 bases from J; bases unmatched to any gene: 6. The CDR3 length is 14 residues. CDR3 sequence (DNA): TGTGCCAGCGGGGACAGGGGGCCTCGGCAGCCCCAGCATTTT. Protein sequence: CASGDRGPRQPQHF.

V gene TRBV12-3 or TRBV12-4 combines with J gene TRBJ1-4; D might be TRBD1 (6 bases). The CDR3 length is 13 residues. Deletions cut 5 bases from V and 7 bases from J, with 11 bases between. CDR3 sequence: CASSPTGSEKLFF. The CDR3 DNA is TGTGCCAGCAGTCCGACAGGAAGTGAAAAACTGTTTTTT.

This rearrangement joins TRBV4-1 to TRBJ2-5, with D perhaps TRBD1 (6 bases). CDR1 MGHRA and CDR2 YSYEKL come from the germline V gene. Trimming stripped 3 bases from V and 4 bases from J, with 18 bases between. The CDR3 contains 16 residues. As DNA, the CDR3 is TGCGCCAGCAGCCAGATGGGACAACTCCTTGGAGAGACCCAGTACTTC. It codes for CASSQMGQLLGETQYF.

In nucleotides, the CDR3 is TGTGCCACCAGCACGGGACAGGGTCCCCGATATGGCTACACCTTC. Translating gives CATSTGQGPRYGYTF. The chain has TRBV15 and TRBJ1-2; 9 positions match TRBD1. Germline CDR1 is LNHNV and CDR2 is YYDKDF (reference sequence). Trimming took 4 bases from V and 5 from J; bases not matched to a gene: 8. This CDR3 comprises 15 residues.

The V gene is TRBV6-5, the J gene TRBJ1-1, with D uncertain. The ends were cut back, 7 bases at V and 4 bases at J, with 16 bases in the middle. Germline-derived CDR1 and CDR2 are MNHEY and SVGAGI. The CDR3 consists of 14 residues. The CDR3 protein is CASTFTSRGTEAFF. CDR3 bases: TGTGCCAGCACCTTTACCTCCCGAGGCACTGAAGCTTTCTTT.

The CDR3: CASSLGTGLYGYTF. CDR3 bases: TGTGCCAGCAGTTTAGGTACAGGGCTCTATGGCTACACCTTC. The chain employs TRBV27 and TRBJ1-2; D perhaps matches TRBD1 (6 bases). The V gene lost 2 bases and the J gene lost 4 bases, with 11 bases spanning the gap. Germline lookup yields CDR1 MNHEY and CDR2 SMNVEV (reference sequence). The CDR3 has 14 residues.

This chain links TRBV14 with TRBJ1-6, with a possible D match to TRBD1 (6 bases). Looked up from germline, CDR1 is SGHDN and CDR2 is FVKESK. CDR3 size: 15 residues. V was pared by 4 bases and J by 5 bases, with 12 bases between. The CDR3 loop reads CASSRWDTNNSPLHF. CDR3 bases: TGTGCCAGCAGCCGCTGGGACACCAATAATTCACCCCTCCACTTT.